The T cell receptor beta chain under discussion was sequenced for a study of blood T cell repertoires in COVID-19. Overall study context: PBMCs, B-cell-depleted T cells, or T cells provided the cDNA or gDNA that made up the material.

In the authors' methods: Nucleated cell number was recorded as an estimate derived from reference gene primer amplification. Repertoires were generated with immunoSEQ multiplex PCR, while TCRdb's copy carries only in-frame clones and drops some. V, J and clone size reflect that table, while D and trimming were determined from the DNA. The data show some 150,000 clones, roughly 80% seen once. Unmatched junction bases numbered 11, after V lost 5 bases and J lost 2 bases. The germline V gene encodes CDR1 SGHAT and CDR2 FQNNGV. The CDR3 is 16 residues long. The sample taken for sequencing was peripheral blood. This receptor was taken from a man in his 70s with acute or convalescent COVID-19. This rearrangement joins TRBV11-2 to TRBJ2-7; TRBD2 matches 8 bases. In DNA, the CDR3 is TGTGCCAGCAGCCCCACCCCGGGAGGGCCACCCTACGAGCAGTACTTC. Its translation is CASSPTPGGPPYEQYF.